Included here is one TCR beta chain sequence, with context. This sample is drawn from a study of blood T cell repertoires in COVID-19. Study summary: Whether acute or convalescent, the COVID-19 samples came from the United States, Italy and Spain.

The CDR3 length is 17 residues. As originally analysed: Estimation of nucleated cell counts relied on the amplification of reference gene primers. Using immunoSEQ multiplex PCR, the repertoire was profiled, and TCRdb retains in-frame clones only, with some absent. V and J calls and clone size come straight from that table; D and trimming were deduced from the DNA. In the table there are 100,000 or so clones, about 86% of which are singletons. Which cohort a participant joined came from the clinical history participants gave. Recovery meant two consecutive negative NP/OP PCR tests, professional clearance, or resolved symptoms.

This TCR derives from a woman between 50 and 59 years old who had recovered from COVID-19. V is TRBV21-1 and J is TRBJ1-5. TRBV21-1 is annotated as a pseudogene. Sequencing was done on a sample of PBMCs or T cells enriched from blood (not recorded which). This CDR3 is CASSRGGKGHTNQPQHF. As DNA, the CDR3 is TGTGCCAGCAGCCGTGGGGGGAAGGGCCACACCAATCAGCCCCAGCATTTT.